These 20 T cell receptor beta chains were all obtained from the same sample, sequenced in a study of blood T cell repertoires in COVID-19. Data came from immunoSEQ multiplex PCR; TCRdb stores just in-frame clones and leaves some out. The table lists about 220,000 clones, 82% of them singletons. Sample: peripheral blood. These receptors were taken from a woman aged 80 or over with acute or convalescent COVID-19.

V and J are TRBV11-3 and TRBJ1-2; TRBD1 agrees at 9 bases. The germline V gene has CDR1 SGHNT and CDR2 YENEEA. Unmatched junction bases numbered 6, after V lost 6 bases and J lost 7 bases. The CDR3 covers 13 residues. DNA of the CDR3: TGTGCCAGCAGACCGACAGGGGGGATTGGCTACACCTTC. Residues: CASRPTGGIGYTF.

V gene TRBV15 combines with J gene TRBJ2-1, with 8 bases matching TRBD2. V trimming: 4 bases; J trimming: 9 bases; junction bases outside the gene matches: 8. CDR1 is LNHNV, CDR2 YYDKDF, per germline (reference sequence). This CDR3 region has 14 residues. The CDR3 DNA reads TGTGCCACCAGCATCGGGGGGGCCTTGGCTGAGCAGTTCTTC. Translation: CATSIGGALAEQFF.

This chain uses TRBV5-1 with TRBJ1-3; 9 bases align to TRBD1. The CDR3 is made up of 16 amino acids. J was trimmed by 4 bases and V by 0 bases; bases with no gene match: 5. Germline CDR1 reads SGHRS; CDR2 reads YFSETQ. The chain's CDR3 is CASSLERQGEGNTIYF. The CDR3 nucleotides read TGCGCCAGCAGCTTGGAACGACAGGGGGAAGGAAACACCATATATTTT.

The chain uses TRBV28 and TRBJ1-2, with 8 bases fitting TRBD1. The J segment lost 1 base and the V segment lost 6 bases, leaving 10 bases of the junction unmatched. The CDR3 runs 16 residues. CDR1 MDHEN and CDR2 SYDVKM come from the germline V gene. CDR3 sequence: CASRETGVPINYGYTF. In DNA form, the CDR3 reads TGTGCCAGCAGAGAGACAGGGGTCCCGATTAACTATGGCTACACCTTC.

This chain joins TRBV6-5 and TRBJ1-4; D ambiguous. CDR3 size: 15 residues. Deletions cut 3 bases from V and 0 bases from J, with 8 bases between. Germline V gene data show CDR1 as MNHEY and CDR2 as SVGAGI. CDR3 in DNA: TGTGCCAGCAGTTATGGACTTGCAACTAATGAAAAACTGTTTTTT. This encodes CASSYGLATNEKLFF.

The rearrangement uses TRBV19 and TRBJ1-3; possible D gene TRBD1, 5 bases. This CDR3 region has 16 residues. Germline CDR1 is LNHDA and CDR2 is SQIVND (reference sequence). V gave up 3 bases and J gave up 0 bases, with 12 bases separating them. CDR3 region: CASSMGQGPSGNTIYF. In DNA, the CDR3 is TGTGCCAGTAGTATGGGGCAGGGCCCCTCTGGAAACACCATATATTTT.

Concerning this clone itself: Other DNA sequences within the sample encode an identical CDR3. J is TRBJ2-2 and V is TRBV6-4, with D perhaps matching TRBD1 (5 bases). This CDR3 contains 14 residues. Germline CDR1 reads MRHNA; CDR2 reads SNTAGT. V lost 3 bases and J 2 bases, leaving 7 bases between the germline ends. CDR3 sequence reads: CASSEQGNTGELFF. The DNA for the CDR3 is TGTGCCAGCAGTGAGCAGGGAAACACCGGGGAGCTGTTTTTT.

The chain employs TRBV12-3 or TRBV12-4 and TRBJ2-1; no firm D call. Trimming removed 10 bases at V and 8 bases at J, with 12 bases between. The CDR3 is made up of 11 amino acids. CDR3 nucleotide sequence: TGTGCCACTCGGGTTGTTGATGAGCAGTTCTTC. It translates to CATRVVDEQFF.

V gene TRBV4-2 combines with J gene TRBJ2-1; TRBD2 is a possible D gene (6 bases). The germline V and J ends were trimmed by 4 bases and 9 bases, with 25 bases remaining between them. Germline V gives CDR1 LGHNA, CDR2 YNFKEQ. CDR3 size: 17 residues. The CDR3 loop reads CASSPVGRRGRVGEQFF. CDR3 DNA: TGTGCCAGCAGCCCAGTGGGGAGGAGGGGACGTGTAGGTGAGCAGTTCTTC.

The chain links TRBV19 to TRBJ1-6, with D unclear. V lost 2 bases and J 10 bases, leaving 9 bases between the germline ends. In germline, CDR1 is LNHDA, CDR2 SQIVND (reference sequence). The CDR3 is 13 residues long. The chain's CDR3 is CASSINARSPLHF. DNA for the CDR3: TGTGCCAGTAGTATAAACGCCAGATCACCCCTCCACTTT. The full variable domain, its missing parts supplied by reference TRBV19 and TRBJ1-6, is DGGITQSPKYLFRKEGQNVTLSCEQNLNHDAMYWYRQDPGQGLRLIYYSQIVNDFQKGDIAEGYSVSREKKESFPLTVTSAQKNPTAFYLCASSINARSPLHFGNGTRLTVT.

The chain recombines TRBV2 with TRBJ1-4, with D unclear. The CDR3 has 15 amino acids. Trimming took 5 bases from V and 0 from J, leaving 10 bases between them. The germline CDR1 and CDR2 sequences are SNHLY and FYNNEI. This chain's CDR3 is CASSLGVATNEKLFF. DNA of the CDR3: TGTGCCAGCAGTCTAGGAGTGGCAACTAATGAAAAACTGTTTTTT.

This chain uses TRBV7-9 with TRBJ2-2; a weak D match, TRBD1 (5 bases). The V gene's germline CDR1 is SEHNR and CDR2 FQNEAQ (reference sequence). With 2 bases removed from V and 1 base from J, the gap between germline ends came to 8 bases. The CDR3 has 15 residues. CDR3 sequence (DNA): TGTGCCAGCAGCTTAAAGGGGAAGAACACCGGGGAGCTGTTTTTT. Translation gives CASSLKGKNTGELFF. Drawing the rest from reference TRBV7-9 and TRBJ2-2, the complete variable domain is DTGVSQNPRHKITKRGQNVTFRCDPISEHNRLYWYRQTLGQGPEFLTYFQNEAQLEKSRLLSDRFSAERPKGSFSTLEIQRTEQGDSAMYLCASSLKGKNTGELFFGEGSRLTVL.

The rearrangement joins TRBV6-2 or TRBV6-3 to TRBJ1-4; tentative D call: TRBD1 (6 bases). The CDR3 runs to 15 residues. Germline V gene sequence: CDR1 MNHEY, CDR2 SVGEGT. Trimming removed 4 bases from V and 3 bases from J, with 12 bases in between. In DNA form, the CDR3 reads TGTGCCAGCAGTTCTGGGGGCACGGCTAATGAAAAACTGTTTTTT. Translated: CASSSGGTANEKLFF.

Only a few counts were recorded for this clone. This chain connects TRBV11-3 to TRBJ2-2; unclear D gene. This CDR3 region has 15 residues. V gave up 2 bases and J gave up 6 bases, with 13 bases separating them. Germline V lookup: CDR1 SGHNT, CDR2 YENEEA. The CDR3 spells CASSLSAQDSGELFF. CDR3 bases: TGTGCCAGCAGCTTAAGTGCGCAGGATTCCGGGGAGCTGTTTTTT.

This clone was recorded only once. The chain employs TRBV6-2 or TRBV6-3 and TRBJ1-1, with 8 bases lining up with TRBD1. V dropped 5 bases and J dropped 1; count of bases not matched to a gene: 9. CDR1 is MNHEY and CDR2 is SVGEGT in the germline V gene. The CDR3 runs to 16 residues. The CDR3 here is CASSTRDRSRNTEAFF. The CDR3 nucleotides are TGTGCCAGCAGTACCCGGGACAGGAGCCGGAACACTGAAGCTTTCTTT.

In its sample, this clone was seen once. The chain employs TRBV5-5 and TRBJ1-5; D may be TRBD1 (5 bases). The CDR3 covers 16 residues. Germline CDR1 reads SGHKS; CDR2 reads YYEKEE (reference sequence). V was pared by 3 bases and J by 8 bases, with 21 bases between. The DNA for the CDR3 is TGTGCCAGCAGCTCCGCCGGGGGGACGGGGGGTGAGCCCCAGCATTTT. This sequence encodes CASSSAGGTGGEPQHF.

The J gene is TRBJ2-1, the V gene TRBV9, with 8 bases that match TRBD2. Germline trimming cut 1 base from V and 4 bases from J; bases unmatched to any gene: 1. This CDR3 region has 14 residues. Germline V CDR1 and CDR2: SGDLS, YYNGEE. CDR3 in DNA: TGTGCCAGCAGCGTAACTAGCGGTTACAATGAGCAGTTCTTC. Its translation: CASSVTSGYNEQFF.

The CDR3 is CASSSVLAGGAKNIQYF. The CDR3 DNA is TGCGCCAGCAGCTCCGTCTTAGCGGGGGGAGCCAAAAACATTCAGTACTTC. The J gene is TRBJ2-4, the V gene TRBV5-1, with 10 bases matching TRBD2. The CDR3 is made up of 17 amino acids. Germline V lookup: CDR1 SGHRS, CDR2 YFSETQ. J gave up 0 bases and V 3 bases, and 6 bases lay outside the gene matches.

CDR3 sequence: CASSQGAGVTSGEQYF. The CDR3 DNA follows: TGTGCCAGCAGCCAAGGAGCCGGGGTGACTAGCGGAGAGCAGTACTTC. This chain connects TRBV3-1 (or the pseudogene TRBV3-2) to TRBJ2-7, with TRBD2 identical over 9 bases. CDR3 length: 16 amino acids. From germline, CDR1 is LGHDT and CDR2 YNNKEL (reference sequence). Germline trimming cut 1 base from V and 7 bases from J; bases unmatched to any gene: 11.

The rearrangement uses TRBV19 and TRBJ1-2, with D possibly matching TRBD1 (5 bases). The CDR3 length is 14 residues. Germline CDR1 is LNHDA and CDR2 is SQIVND (reference sequence). Trimming pared 0 bases from V and 2 bases from J, leaving 7 bases between. This CDR3 reads CASSIDAGNYGYTF. CDR3 in DNA: TGTGCCAGTAGTATAGACGCAGGGAACTATGGCTACACCTTC.